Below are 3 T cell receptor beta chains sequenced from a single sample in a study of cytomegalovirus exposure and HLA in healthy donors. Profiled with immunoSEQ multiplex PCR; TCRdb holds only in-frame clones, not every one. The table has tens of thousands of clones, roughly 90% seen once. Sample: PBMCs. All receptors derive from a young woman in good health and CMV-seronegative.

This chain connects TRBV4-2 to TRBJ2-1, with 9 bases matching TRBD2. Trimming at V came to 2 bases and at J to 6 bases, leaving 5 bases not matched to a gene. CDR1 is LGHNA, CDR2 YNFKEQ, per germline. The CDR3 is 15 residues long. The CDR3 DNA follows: TGTGCCAGCAGCCAAAGCCTAGCGGGGACCAATGAGCAGTTCTTC. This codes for CASSQSLAGTNEQFF.

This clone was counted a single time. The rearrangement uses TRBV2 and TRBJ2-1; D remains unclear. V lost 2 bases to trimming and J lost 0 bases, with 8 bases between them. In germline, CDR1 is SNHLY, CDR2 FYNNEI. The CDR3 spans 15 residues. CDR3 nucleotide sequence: TGTGCCAGCAGTGAAAAGTGGAGCTCCTACAATGAGCAGTTCTTC. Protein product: CASSEKWSSYNEQFF.

DNA for the CDR3: TGTGCCAGTAGTTTCTACGCCGGGACAGGGGGCGCAAACACTGAAGCTTTCTTT. Its protein product is CASSFYAGTGGANTEAFF. This chain joins TRBV19 and TRBJ1-1, with 12 bases identical to TRBD1. The CDR3 sequence is 18 residues long. V was pared by 5 bases and J by 2 bases, with 12 bases of the junction left unmatched. Germline CDR1 reads LNHDA; CDR2 reads SQIVND (reference sequence).